The TCR beta chain described here comes from a study of cytomegalovirus exposure and HLA in healthy donors. The table came from immunoSEQ multiplex PCR; TCRdb's copy has only in-frame clones and leaves some out. The top ten hold approximately 12% of the sample, which has about 250,000 clones, roughly 87% seen once. This CDR3 is 15 amino acids long. Germline V lookup: CDR1 SGHVS, CDR2 FNYEAQ. V was clipped by 6 bases and J by 4 bases, with 16 bases between them. Specimen: PBMCs. This TCR came from a man between 18 and 35 years old in good health and CMV-seropositive. The gene calls are TRBV7-6 and TRBJ2-1; no firm D call. Here the CDR3 DNA reads TGTGCCAGCAGTCCCGATTGGCCCGGGTACAATGAGCAGTTCTTC. Its translation is CASSPDWPGYNEQFF.